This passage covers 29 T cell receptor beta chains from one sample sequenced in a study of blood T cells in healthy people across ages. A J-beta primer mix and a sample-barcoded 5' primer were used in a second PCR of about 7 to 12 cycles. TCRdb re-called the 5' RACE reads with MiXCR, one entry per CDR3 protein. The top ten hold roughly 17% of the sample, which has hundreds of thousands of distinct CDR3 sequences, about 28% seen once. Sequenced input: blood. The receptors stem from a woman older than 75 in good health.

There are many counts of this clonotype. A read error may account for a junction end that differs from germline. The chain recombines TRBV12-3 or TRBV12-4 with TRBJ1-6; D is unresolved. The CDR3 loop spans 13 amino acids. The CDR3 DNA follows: TGTGCCAGCAGTCTAGCCCAGAATTCACCCCTCCACTTT. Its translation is CASSLAQNSPLHF.

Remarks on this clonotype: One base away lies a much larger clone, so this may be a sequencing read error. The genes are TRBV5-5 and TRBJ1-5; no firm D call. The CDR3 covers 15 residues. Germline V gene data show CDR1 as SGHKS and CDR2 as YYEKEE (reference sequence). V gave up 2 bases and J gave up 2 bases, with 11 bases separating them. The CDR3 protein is CASSFEGSRNQPQHF. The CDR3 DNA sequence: TGTGCCAGCAGCTTTGAGGGCTCGCGCAATCAGCCCCAGCATTTT.

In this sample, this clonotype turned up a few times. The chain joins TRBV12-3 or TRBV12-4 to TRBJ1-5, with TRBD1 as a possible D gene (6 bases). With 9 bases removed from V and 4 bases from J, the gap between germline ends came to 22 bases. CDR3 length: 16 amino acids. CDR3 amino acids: CARRAYRRGQNQPQHF. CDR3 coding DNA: TGTGCCAGGAGGGCTTACCGACGGGGGCAGAATCAGCCCCAGCATTTT.

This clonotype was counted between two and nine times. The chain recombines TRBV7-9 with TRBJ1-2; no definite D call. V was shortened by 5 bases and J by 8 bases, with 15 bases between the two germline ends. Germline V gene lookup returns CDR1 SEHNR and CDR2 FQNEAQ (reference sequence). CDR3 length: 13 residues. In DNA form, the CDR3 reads TGTGCCAGCAGCGCTCAGGTGACTGGGGGCTACACCTTC. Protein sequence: CASSAQVTGGYTF.

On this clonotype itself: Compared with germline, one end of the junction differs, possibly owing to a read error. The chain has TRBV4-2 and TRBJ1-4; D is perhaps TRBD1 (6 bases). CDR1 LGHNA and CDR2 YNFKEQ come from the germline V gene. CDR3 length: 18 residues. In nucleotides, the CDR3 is TGTGCCGGCAGCCCTCAGACGGCGGGGGCTGCGACTAATGAAAAACTGTTTTTT. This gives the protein CAGSPQTAGAATNEKLFF.

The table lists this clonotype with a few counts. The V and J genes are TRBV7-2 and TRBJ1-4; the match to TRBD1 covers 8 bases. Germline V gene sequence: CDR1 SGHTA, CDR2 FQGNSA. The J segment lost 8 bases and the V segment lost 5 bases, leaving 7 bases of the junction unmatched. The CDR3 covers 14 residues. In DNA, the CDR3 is TGTGCCAGCAGCGTGACAGGGGTGGAGGAAAAACTGTTTTTT. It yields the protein CASSVTGVEEKLFF. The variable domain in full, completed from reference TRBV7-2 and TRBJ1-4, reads GAGVSQSPSNKVTEKGKDVELRCDPISGHTALYWYRQSLGQGLEFLIYFQGNSAPDKSGLPSDRFSAERTGGSVSTLTIQRTQQEDSAVYLCASSVTGVEEKLFFGSGTQLSVL.

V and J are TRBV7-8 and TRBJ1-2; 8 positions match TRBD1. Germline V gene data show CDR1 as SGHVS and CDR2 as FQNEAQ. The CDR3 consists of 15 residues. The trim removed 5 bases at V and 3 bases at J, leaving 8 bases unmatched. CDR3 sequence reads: CASSPGPGGDYGYTF. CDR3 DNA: TGTGCCAGCAGCCCCGGCCCAGGGGGCGACTATGGCTACACCTTC.

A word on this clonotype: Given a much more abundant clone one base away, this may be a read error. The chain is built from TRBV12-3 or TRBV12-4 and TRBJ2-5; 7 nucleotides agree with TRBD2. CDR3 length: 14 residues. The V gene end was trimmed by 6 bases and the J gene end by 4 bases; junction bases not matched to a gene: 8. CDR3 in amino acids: CASRFRGGSETQYF. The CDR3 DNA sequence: TGTGCCAGCAGGTTTAGGGGAGGGTCAGAGACCCAGTACTTC.

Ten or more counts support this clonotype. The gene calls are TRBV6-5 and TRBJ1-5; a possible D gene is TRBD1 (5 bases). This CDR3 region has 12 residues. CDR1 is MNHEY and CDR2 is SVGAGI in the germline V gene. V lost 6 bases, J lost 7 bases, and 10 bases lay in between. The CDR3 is CASRGAGQPQHF. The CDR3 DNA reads TGTGCCAGCAGAGGGGCGGGACAGCCCCAGCATTTT.

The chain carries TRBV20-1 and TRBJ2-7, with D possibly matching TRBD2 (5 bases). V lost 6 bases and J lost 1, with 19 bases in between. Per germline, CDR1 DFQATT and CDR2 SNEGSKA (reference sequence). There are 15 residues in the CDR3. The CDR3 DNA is TGCAGTGCCGCCATCCGAGGACTTCCTTCCTACGAGCAGTACTTC. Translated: CSAAIRGLPSYEQYF.

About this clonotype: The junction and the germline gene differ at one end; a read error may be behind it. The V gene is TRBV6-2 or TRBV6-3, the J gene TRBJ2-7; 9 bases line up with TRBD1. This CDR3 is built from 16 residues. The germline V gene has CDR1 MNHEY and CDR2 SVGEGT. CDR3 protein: CASSDRNRGLFYEQYF. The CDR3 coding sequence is TGTGCCAGCAGCGACCGCAACAGGGGGCTCTTTTACGAACAGTACTTC.

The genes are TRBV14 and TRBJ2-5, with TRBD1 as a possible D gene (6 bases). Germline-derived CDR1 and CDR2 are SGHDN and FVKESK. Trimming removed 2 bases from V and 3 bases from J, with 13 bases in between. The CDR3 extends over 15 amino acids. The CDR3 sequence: CASSQPGVPKETQYF. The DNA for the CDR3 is TGTGCCAGCAGCCAACCAGGGGTCCCTAAAGAGACCCAGTACTTC.

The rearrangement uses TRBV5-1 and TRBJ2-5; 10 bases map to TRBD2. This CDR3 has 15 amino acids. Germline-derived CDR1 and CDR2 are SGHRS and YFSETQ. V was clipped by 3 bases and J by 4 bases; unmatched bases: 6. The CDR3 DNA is TGCGCCAGCAGCTCGGAAGCGGGGGGGCGAGAGACCCAGTACTTC. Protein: CASSSEAGGRETQYF. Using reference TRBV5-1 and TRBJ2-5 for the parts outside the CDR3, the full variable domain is KAGVTQTPRYLIKTRGQQVTLSCSPISGHRSVSWYQQTPGQGLQFLFEYFSETQRNKGNFPGRFSGRQFSNSRSEMNVSTLELGDSALYLCASSSEAGGRETQYFGPGTRLLVL.

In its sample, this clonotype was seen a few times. CDR3 protein: CATSGGIEAFF. The CDR3 bases are TGTGCCACCAGTGGGGGGATTGAAGCTTTCTTT. The rearrangement uses TRBV24-1 and TRBJ1-1; D may be TRBD1 (5 bases). The CDR3 is 11 amino acids. Germline V gene lookup returns CDR1 KGHDR and CDR2 SFDVKD. V lost 5 bases and J lost 7, with 7 bases in between.

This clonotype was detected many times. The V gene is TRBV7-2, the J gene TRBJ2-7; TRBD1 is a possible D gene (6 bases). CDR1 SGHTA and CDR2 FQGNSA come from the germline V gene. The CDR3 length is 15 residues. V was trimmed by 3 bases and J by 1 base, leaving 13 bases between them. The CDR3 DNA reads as TGTGCCAGCAGCTTGGCCGGGACATCTTCCTACGAGCAGTACTTC. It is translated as CASSLAGTSSYEQYF.

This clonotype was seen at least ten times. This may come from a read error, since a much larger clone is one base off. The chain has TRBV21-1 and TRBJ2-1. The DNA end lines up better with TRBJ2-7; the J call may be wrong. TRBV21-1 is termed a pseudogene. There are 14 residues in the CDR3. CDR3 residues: CASRDRSSYNEQYF. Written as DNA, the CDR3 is TGTGCCAGCAGGGACAGGAGCTCCTACAATGAGCAGTACTTC.

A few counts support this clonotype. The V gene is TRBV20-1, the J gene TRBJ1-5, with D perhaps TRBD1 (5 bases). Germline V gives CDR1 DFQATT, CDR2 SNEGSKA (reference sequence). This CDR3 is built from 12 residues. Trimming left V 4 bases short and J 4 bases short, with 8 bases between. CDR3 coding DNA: TGCAGTGCTAACGGGGGAAATCAGCCCCAGCATTTT. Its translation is CSANGGNQPQHF.

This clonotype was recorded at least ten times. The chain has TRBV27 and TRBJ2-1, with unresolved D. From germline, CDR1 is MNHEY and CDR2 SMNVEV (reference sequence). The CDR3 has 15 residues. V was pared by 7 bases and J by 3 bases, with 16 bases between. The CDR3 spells CASMLGYGRYNEQFF. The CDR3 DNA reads TGTGCCAGCATGCTCGGGTACGGCCGCTACAATGAGCAGTTCTTC.

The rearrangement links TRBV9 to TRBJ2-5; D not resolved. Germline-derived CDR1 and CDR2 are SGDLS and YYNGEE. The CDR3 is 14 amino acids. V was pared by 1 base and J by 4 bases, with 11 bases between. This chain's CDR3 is CASSVTGLSETQYF. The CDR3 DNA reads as TGTGCCAGCAGCGTAACCGGGTTATCAGAGACCCAGTACTTC.

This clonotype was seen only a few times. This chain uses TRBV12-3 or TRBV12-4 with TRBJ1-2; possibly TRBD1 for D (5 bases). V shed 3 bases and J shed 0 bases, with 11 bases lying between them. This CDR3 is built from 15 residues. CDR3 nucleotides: TGTGCCAGCAGTTTCGGGACTACACCTAACTATGGCTACACCTTC. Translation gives CASSFGTTPNYGYTF.

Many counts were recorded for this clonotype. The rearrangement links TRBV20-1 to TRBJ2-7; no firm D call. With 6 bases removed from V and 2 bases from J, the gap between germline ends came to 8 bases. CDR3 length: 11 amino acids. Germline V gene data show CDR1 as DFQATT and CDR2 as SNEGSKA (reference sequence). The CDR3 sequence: CSAGETYEQYF. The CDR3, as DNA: TGCAGTGCGGGCGAAACCTACGAGCAGTACTTC.

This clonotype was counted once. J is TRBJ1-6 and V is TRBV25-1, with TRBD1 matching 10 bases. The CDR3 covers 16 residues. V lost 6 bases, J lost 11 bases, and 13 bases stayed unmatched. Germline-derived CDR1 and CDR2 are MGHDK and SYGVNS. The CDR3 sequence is CASRDTGTGVTTPLHF. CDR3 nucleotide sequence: TGTGCCAGCAGGGACACCGGGACAGGGGTAACGACACCCCTCCACTTT.

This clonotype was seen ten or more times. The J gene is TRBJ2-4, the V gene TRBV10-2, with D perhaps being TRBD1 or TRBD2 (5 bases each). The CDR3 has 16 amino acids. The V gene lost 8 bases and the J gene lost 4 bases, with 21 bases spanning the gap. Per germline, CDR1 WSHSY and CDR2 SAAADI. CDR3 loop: CASAIIVRERKNIQYF. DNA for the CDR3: TGCGCCAGCGCGATAATAGTCAGGGAGAGAAAAAACATTCAGTACTTC.

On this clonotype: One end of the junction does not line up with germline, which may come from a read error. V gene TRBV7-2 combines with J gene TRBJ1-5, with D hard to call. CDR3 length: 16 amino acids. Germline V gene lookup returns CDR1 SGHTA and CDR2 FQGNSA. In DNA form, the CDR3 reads TGTGCCTGCAGCACCCGGACGGGGAGAAGCAATCAGCCCCAGCATTTT. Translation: CACSTRTGRSNQPQHF.

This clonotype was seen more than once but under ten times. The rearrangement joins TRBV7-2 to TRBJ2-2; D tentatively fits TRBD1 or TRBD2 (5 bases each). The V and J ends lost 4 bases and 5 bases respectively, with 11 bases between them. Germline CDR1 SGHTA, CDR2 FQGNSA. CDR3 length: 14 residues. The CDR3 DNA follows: TGTGCCAGCAGCTCGGGACGTTTAACCGGGGAGCTGTTTTTT. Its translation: CASSSGRLTGELFF. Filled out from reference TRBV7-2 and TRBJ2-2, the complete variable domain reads GAGVSQSPSNKVTEKGKDVELRCDPISGHTALYWYRQSLGQGLEFLIYFQGNSAPDKSGLPSDRFSAERTGGSVSTLTIQRTQQEDSAVYLCASSSGRLTGELFFGEGSRLTVL.

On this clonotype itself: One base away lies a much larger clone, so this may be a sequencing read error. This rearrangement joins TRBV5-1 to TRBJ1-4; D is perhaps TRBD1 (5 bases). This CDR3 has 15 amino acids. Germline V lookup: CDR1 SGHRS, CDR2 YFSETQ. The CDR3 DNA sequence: TGCGCCAGCAGCTTGCGGGGCCCAACTAATGAAAAACGGTTTTTT. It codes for CASSLRGPTNEKRFF.

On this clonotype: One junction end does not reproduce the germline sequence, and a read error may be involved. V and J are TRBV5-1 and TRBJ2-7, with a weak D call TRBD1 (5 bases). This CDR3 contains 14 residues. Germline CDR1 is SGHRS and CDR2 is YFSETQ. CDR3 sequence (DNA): TGCGCCGGCAGCTTGGGGCAGCGAACCTACGAGCAGTACTTC. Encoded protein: CAGSLGQRTYEQYF.

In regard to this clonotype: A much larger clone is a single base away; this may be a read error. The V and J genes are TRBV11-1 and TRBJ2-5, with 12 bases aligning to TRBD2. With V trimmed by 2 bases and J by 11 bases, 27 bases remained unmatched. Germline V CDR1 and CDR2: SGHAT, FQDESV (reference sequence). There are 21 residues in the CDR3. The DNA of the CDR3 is TGTGCCAGCAGCTTACTAGGCCGACTAGCGGGGGCCAGAGGGGCCTACAATGAGCAGTACTTC. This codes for CASSLLGRLAGARGAYNEQYF.

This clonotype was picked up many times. Here the CDR3 DNA reads TGTGCCAGCAGCGTAGCAGGAGACTACAATGAGCAGTTCTTC. Amino acid sequence: CASSVAGDYNEQFF. This chain links TRBV9 with TRBJ2-1, with D unresolved. From germline, CDR1 is SGDLS and CDR2 YYNGEE. Trimming removed 0 bases at V and 3 bases at J, with 7 bases between. This CDR3 region has 14 residues.